This TCR beta chain was obtained from a study of blood T cell repertoires in COVID-19. TCRdb keeps only in-frame clones here, not all; method: immunoSEQ multiplex PCR. The sample holds around 250,000 clones, under 95% seen once. The source of this sequence is a man between 40 and 49 years old who had been exposed to COVID-19. Sample: PBMCs or T cells enriched from blood (not recorded which).

CDR3 loop: CASRVRPGQRSYNEQFF. The CDR3 coding sequence is TGTGCCAGCAGAGTCCGACCGGGACAGCGGTCCTACAATGAGCAGTTCTTC. The V call is TRBV28, the J call TRBJ2-1; the match to TRBD1 covers 7 bases. CDR3 length: 17 residues. Unmatched junction bases numbered 12, after V lost 6 bases and J lost 1 base. Germline V gene data show CDR1 as MDHEN and CDR2 as SYDVKM.